This T cell receptor beta chain derives from a study of blood T cell repertoires in COVID-19. The CDR3 has 16 residues. CDR1 is KGHDR, CDR2 SFDVKD, per germline. The V gene lost 6 bases and the J gene lost 4 bases, with 15 bases spanning the gap. As originally analysed: Researchers report that nucleated cell counts were estimated from reference gene primer amplification. Assay: immunoSEQ multiplex PCR; the TCRdb copy retains only in-frame clones and omits some. That table supplies the V and J calls and clone size; D and trimming were determined from the DNA. The sample contains a few hundred thousand clones, around nine tenths of which appear only once.

Source material: peripheral blood. The sequence was collected from a man between 25 and 39 years old with acute or convalescent COVID-19. This sequence joins TRBV24-1 and TRBJ1-6; a weak D match, TRBD1 (5 bases). CDR3 loop: CATSWIRQSYNSPLHF. The CDR3 coding sequence is TGTGCCACCAGTTGGATTCGACAGTCTTATAATTCACCCCTCCACTTT.